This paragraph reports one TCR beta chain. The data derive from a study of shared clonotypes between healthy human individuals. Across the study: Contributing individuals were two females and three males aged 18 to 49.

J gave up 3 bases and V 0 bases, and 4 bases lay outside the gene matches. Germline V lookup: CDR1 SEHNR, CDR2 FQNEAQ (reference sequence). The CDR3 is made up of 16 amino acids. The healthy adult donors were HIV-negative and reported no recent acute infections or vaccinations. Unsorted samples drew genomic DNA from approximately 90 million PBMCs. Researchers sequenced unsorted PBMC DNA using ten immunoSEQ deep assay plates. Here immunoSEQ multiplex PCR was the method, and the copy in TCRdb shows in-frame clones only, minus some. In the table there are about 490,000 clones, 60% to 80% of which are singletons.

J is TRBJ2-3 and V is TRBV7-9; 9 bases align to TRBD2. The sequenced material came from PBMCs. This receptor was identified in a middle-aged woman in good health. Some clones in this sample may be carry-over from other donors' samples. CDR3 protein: CASSLARLADTDTQYF. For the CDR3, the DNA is TGTGCCAGCAGCTTAGCCCGACTAGCGGATACAGATACGCAGTATTTT.